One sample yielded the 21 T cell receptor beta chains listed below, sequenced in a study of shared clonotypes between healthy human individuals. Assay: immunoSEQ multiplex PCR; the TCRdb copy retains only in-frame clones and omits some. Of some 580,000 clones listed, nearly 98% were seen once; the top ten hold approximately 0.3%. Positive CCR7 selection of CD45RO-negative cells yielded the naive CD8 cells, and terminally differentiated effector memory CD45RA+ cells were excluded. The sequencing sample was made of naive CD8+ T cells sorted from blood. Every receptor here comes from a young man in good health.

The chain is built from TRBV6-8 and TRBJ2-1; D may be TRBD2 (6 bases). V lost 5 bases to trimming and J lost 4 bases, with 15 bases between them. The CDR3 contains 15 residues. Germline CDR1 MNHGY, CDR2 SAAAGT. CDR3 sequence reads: CASSPNIAEYNEQFF. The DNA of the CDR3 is TGTGCCAGCAGTCCCAACATAGCGGAATACAATGAGCAGTTCTTC.

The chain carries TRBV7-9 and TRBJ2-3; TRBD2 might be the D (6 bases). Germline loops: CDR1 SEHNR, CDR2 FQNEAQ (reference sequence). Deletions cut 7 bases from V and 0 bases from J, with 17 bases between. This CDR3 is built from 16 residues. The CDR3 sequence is CASTHFERVSTDTQYF. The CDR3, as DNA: TGTGCCAGCACCCACTTCGAGCGGGTTAGCACAGATACGCAGTATTTT.

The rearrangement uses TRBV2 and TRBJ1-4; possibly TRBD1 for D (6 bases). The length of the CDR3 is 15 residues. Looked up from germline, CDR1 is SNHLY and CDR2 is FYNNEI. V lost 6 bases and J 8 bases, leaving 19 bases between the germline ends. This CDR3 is CASRSIGGAWEKLFF. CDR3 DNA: TGTGCCAGCAGAAGTATAGGGGGGGCTTGGGAAAAACTGTTTTTT.

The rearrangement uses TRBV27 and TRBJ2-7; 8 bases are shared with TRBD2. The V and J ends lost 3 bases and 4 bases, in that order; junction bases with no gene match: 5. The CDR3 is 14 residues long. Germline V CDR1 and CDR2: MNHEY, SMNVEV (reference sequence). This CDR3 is CASSFKRERYEQYF. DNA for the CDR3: TGTGCCAGCAGTTTCAAGCGGGAGAGGTACGAGCAGTACTTC.

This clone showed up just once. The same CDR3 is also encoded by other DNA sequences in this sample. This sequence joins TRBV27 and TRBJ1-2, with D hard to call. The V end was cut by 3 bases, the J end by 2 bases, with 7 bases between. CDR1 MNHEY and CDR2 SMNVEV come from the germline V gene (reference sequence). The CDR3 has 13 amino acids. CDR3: CASSLDRNYGYTF. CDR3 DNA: TGTGCCAGCAGTTTGGATAGAAACTATGGCTACACCTTC.

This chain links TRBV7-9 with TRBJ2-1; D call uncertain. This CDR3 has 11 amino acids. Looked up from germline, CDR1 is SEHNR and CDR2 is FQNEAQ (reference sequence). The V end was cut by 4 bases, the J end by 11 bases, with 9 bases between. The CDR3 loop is CASSYQSKQFF. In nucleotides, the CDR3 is TGTGCCAGCAGCTATCAGAGTAAGCAGTTCTTC.

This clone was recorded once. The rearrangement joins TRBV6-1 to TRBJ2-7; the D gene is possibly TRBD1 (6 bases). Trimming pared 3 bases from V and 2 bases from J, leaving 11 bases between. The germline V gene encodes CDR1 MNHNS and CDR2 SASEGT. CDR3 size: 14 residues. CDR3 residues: CASSDTGTTYEQYF. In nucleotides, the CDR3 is TGTGCCAGCAGTGATACAGGGACAACCTACGAGCAGTACTTC.

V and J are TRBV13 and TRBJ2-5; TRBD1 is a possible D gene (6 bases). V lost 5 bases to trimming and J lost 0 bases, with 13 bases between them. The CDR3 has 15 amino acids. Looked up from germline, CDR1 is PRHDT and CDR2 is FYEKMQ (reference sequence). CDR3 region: CASSTTWTDQETQYF. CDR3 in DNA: TGTGCCAGCAGCACTACATGGACAGACCAAGAGACCCAGTACTTC.

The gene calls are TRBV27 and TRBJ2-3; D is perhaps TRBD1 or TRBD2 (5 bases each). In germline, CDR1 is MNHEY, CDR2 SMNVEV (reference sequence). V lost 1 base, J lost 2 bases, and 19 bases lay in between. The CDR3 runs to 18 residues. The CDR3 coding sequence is TGTGCCAGCAGTTTATTAGGCCACACAGGACTGGACACAGATACGCAGTATTTT. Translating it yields CASSLLGHTGLDTDTQYF.

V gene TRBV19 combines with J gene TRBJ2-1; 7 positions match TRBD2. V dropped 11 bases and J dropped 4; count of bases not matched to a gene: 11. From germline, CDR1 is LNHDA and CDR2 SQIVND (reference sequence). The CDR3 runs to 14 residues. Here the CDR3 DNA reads TGTGCCGTGGGAGGGACGTTGTTTTACAATGAGCAGTTCTTC. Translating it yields CAVGGTLFYNEQFF.

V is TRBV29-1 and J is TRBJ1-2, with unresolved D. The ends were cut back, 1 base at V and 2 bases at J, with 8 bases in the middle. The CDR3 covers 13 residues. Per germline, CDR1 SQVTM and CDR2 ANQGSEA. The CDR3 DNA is TGCAGCGTTGAAGGGTCCAAGAACTATGGCTACACCTTC. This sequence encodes CSVEGSKNYGYTF.

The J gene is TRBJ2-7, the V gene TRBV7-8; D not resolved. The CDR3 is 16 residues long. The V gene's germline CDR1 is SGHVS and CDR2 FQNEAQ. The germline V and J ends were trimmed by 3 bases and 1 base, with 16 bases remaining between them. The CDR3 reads CASSFPRSQASYEQYF. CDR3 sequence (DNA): TGTGCCAGCAGCTTTCCCCGCTCCCAAGCTTCCTACGAGCAGTACTTC. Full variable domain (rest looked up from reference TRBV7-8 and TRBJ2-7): GAGVSQSPRYKVAKRGQDVALRCDPISGHVSLFWYQQALGQGPEFLTYFQNEAQLDKSGLPSDRFFAERPEGSVSTLKIQRTQQEDSAVYLCASSFPRSQASYEQYFGPGTRLTVT.

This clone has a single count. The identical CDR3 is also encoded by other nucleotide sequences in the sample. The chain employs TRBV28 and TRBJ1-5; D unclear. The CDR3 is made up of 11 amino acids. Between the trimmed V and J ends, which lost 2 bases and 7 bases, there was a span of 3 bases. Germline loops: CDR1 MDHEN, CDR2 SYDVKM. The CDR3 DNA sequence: TGTGCCAGCAGTTTAGGGCAGCCCCAGCATTTT. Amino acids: CASSLGQPQHF.

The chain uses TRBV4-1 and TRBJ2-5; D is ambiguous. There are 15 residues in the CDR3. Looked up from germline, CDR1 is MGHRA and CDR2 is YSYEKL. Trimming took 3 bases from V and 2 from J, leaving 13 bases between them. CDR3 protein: CASSHVSLGQETQYF. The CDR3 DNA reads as TGCGCCAGCAGCCATGTCTCCCTGGGGCAAGAGACCCAGTACTTC.

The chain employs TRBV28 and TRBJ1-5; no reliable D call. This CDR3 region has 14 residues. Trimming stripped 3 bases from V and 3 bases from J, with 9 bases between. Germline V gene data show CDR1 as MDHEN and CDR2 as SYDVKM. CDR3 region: CASSLGSLNQPQHF. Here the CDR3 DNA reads TGTGCCAGCAGTTTGGGCAGCCTCAATCAGCCCCAGCATTTT.

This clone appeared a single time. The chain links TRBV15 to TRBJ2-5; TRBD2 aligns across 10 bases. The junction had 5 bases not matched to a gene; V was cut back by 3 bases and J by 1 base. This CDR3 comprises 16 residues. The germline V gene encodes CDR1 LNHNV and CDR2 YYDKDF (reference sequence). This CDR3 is CATSSLAGEVQETQYF. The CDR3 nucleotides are TGTGCCACCAGCAGCCTAGCGGGAGAGGTCCAAGAGACCCAGTACTTC. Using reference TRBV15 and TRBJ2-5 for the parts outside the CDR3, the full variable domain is DAMVIQNPRYQVTQFGKPVTLSCSQTLNHNVMYWYQQKSSQAPKLLFHYYDKDFNNEADTPDNFQSRRPNTSFCFLDIRSPGLGDTAMYLCATSSLAGEVQETQYFGPGTRLLVL.

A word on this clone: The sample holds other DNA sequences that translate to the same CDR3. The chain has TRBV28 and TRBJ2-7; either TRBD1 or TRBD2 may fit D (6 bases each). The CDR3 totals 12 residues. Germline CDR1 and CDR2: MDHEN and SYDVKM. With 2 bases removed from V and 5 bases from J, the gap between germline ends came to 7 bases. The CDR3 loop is CASSLRGDEQYF. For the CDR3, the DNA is TGTGCCAGCAGTTTAAGGGGGGACGAGCAGTACTTC.

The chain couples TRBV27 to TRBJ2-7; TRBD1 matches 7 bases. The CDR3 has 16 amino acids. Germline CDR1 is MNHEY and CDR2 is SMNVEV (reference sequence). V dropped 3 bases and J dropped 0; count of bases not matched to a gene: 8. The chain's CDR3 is CASSFIGGTSSYEQYF. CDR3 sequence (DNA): TGTGCCAGCAGTTTTATAGGGGGCACCAGCTCCTACGAGCAGTACTTC.

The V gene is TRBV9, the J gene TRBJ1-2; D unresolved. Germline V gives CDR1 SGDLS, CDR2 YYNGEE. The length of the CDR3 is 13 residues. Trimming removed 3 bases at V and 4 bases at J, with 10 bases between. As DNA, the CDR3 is TGTGCCAGCAGCGACGACACCCGCTATGGCTACACCTTC. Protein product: CASSDDTRYGYTF.

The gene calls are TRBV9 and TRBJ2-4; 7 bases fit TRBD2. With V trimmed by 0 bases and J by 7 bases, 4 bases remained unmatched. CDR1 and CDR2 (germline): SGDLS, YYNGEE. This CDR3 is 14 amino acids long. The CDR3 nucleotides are TGTGCCAGCAGCGTAGAGGTGGGAGGGAACATTCAGTACTTC. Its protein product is CASSVEVGGNIQYF.

The CDR3 is CASSLIAWAGDYGYTF. The CDR3 DNA reads as TGTGCCAGCAGCCTCATAGCCTGGGCAGGGGACTATGGCTACACCTTC. This chain connects TRBV14 to TRBJ1-2; tentatively, D is TRBD1 (6 bases). Deletions cut 4 bases from V and 3 bases from J, with 18 bases between. The CDR3 is 16 amino acids. The germline V gene has CDR1 SGHDN and CDR2 FVKESK.